Listed below are T cell receptor beta chains from one sample, sequenced in a study of T cell responses to AZD1222 COVID-19 vaccine. This table comes from immunoSEQ multiplex PCR, and its TCRdb copy is limited to in-frame clones, with some not included. The table records approximately 150,000 clones, approximately 90% of them present only once. Source: peripheral blood, taken 28 days after the second AZD1222 dose. These receptors all stem from an adult who received the AZD1222 COVID-19 vaccine. Each CDR3 is given with its conserved first and last residue. Each record gives: J gene, D gene, V gene, CDR3 protein. D genes are given only for firm matches.

TRBJ2-3,TRBD2,TRBV9,CASSVGVLAGVRTDTQYF
TRBJ2-7,.,TRBV5-6,CASSSDYEQYF
TRBJ2-5,.,TRBV5-1,CASSGRPRGAEETQYF
TRBJ2-5,TRBD2,TRBV3-1/TRBV3-2,CASSHTSGGLVETQYF
TRBJ2-1,TRBD2,TRBV5-4,CASSSARGTSPYNEQFF
TRBJ2-7,.,TRBV7-3,CASSPNPPYEQYF
TRBJ2-2,TRBD1,TRBV24-1,CATSAGQTDTGELFF
TRBJ1-3,.,TRBV11-2,CASSLVGPASSGNTIYF
TRBJ2-7,.,TRBV9,CASSVDARVGEQYF
TRBJ1-3,.,TRBV30,CARQTGNSGNTIYF
TRBJ2-7,TRBD1,TRBV3-1/TRBV3-2,CASSPGTAYEQYF
TRBJ2-7,.,TRBV5-6,CASSSAPAGEQYF
TRBJ2-1,.,TRBV11-2,CASRDWSKKYNEQFF
TRBJ2-1,TRBD2,TRBV5-1,CASSLDSLARSSYNEQFF
TRBJ1-1,.,TRBV19,CATRDPSTNTEAFF
TRBJ1-6,.,TRBV6-5,CGSSGGQGRRSPLHF
TRBJ2-7,.,TRBV12-1,CASSFWAHWGQGYVEQYF
TRBJ1-5,.,TRBV11-3,CASSLDLDQPQHF
TRBJ2-7,.,TRBV6-5,CASSSQGAEQYF
TRBJ2-5,.,TRBV5-6,CASSLPGQQETQYF
TRBJ1-2,.,TRBV4-2,CASSQDRTAHGYTF
TRBJ1-5,.,TRBV19,CASTTMTGSNQPQHF
TRBJ2-1,TRBD1,TRBV2,CASSETGDAYNEQFF
TRBJ1-5,.,TRBV19,CASSIGVNQPQHF
TRBJ2-7,TRBD1,TRBV28,CASSLRPGTVLSGEQYF
TRBJ1-2,.,TRBV20-1,CSGREDRHYTF
TRBJ2-5,.,TRBV5-1,CASSFRDLQETQYF
TRBJ1-4,.,TRBV3-1/TRBV3-2,CASSRRFRDEKLFF
TRBJ1-2,.,TRBV2,CASRGNQGVGYGYTF
TRBJ2-5,TRBD2,TRBV10-3,CAISQGLAEETQYF
TRBJ1-1,.,TRBV11-3,CASSLGETSEAFF
TRBJ2-3,.,TRBV6-5,CASRLTLSTDTQYF
TRBJ1-4,.,TRBV9,CASSVEGGQGKLFF
TRBJ1-2,TRBD1,TRBV15,CATSRDDRADRDGYTF
TRBJ2-5,.,TRBV2,CASSGLETQYF
TRBJ1-1,TRBD1,TRBV5-1,CASGQGERTEAFF
TRBJ2-2,.,TRBV25-1,CASMSLRAGELFF
TRBJ1-2,.,TRBV3-1/TRBV3-2,CASSLPGGPRYGYTF
TRBJ2-1,.,TRBV6-4,CASSVRDTSYNEQFF
TRBJ1-2,.,TRBV7-9,CASSYHSGFEYGYTF
TRBJ1-1,TRBD1,TRBV6-4,CASSDVPGGTEAFF
TRBJ2-7,TRBD2,TRBV3-1/TRBV3-2,CASSQTSGLYEQYF
TRBJ2-6,TRBD1,TRBV5-1,CASSRTGAGANVLTF
TRBJ1-4,.,TRBV3-1/TRBV3-2,CASSQDGGFTEKLFF
TRBJ2-1,TRBD2,TRBV2,CARGTGTSGNEQFF
TRBJ2-1,TRBD2,TRBV2,CASRALAGGPSRYNEQFF
TRBJ2-5,TRBD2,TRBV14,CASSQDLAGAQETQYF
TRBJ2-6,.,TRBV7-2,CASSLRVPNVLTF
TRBJ2-7,TRBD2,TRBV27,CASSSLTGGNYEQYF
TRBJ2-7,TRBD1,TRBV6-5,CASRGTGDTYEQYF
TRBJ1-4,.,TRBV4-2,CASSQGRDEKLFF